A single sample is the source of the 3 T cell receptor beta chains below, sequenced in a study of PD-1 blockade in mismatch repair-deficient tumors (dated by TCRdb to about 2017). The method was the immunoSEQ multiplex PCR assay. The table was pulled from immuneACCESS by TCRdb, which kept in-frame rearrangements only. Such tables lose some clones; where checked, under half of the loss comes from unresolved V genes, and the rest has no known cause. Counted in this sample were 45,000 to 60,000 clones; roughly three quarters of them appeared once. About 3.5% of the sample comes from the top ten. The sample in question was peripheral blood, obtained 4 weeks after starting pembrolizumab. The receptors stem from an adult with mismatch repair-deficient cancer.

V and J are TRBV19 and TRBJ2-2; 8 nucleotides align to TRBD1. Unmatched junction bases numbered 10, after V lost 11 bases and J lost 5 bases. Germline V gene sequence: CDR1 LNHDA, CDR2 SQIVND (reference sequence). The length of the CDR3 is 14 residues. CDR3 sequence reads: CASISGGGTGELFF. Written as DNA, the CDR3 is TGTGCCTCAATATCAGGGGGCGGAACCGGGGAGCTGTTTTTT.

This clone was seen more than once but under ten times. CDR3 in DNA: TGTGCCAGCAGTGAAGCGCTTCGGGGGATGAACACTGAAGCTTTCTTT. Translation gives CASSEALRGMNTEAFF. The rearrangement joins TRBV2 to TRBJ1-1, with D maybe TRBD1 (5 bases). Trimming removed 0 bases at V and 0 bases at J, with 11 bases between. The CDR3 contains 16 residues. Germline V gene lookup returns CDR1 SNHLY and CDR2 FYNNEI.

This clone has a handful of counts. The chain joins TRBV7-3 to TRBJ2-1; the match to TRBD2 covers 14 bases. CDR1 and CDR2 (germline): SGHTA, FQGTGA. This CDR3 comprises 15 residues. Trimming at V came to 5 bases and at J to 10 bases, leaving 7 bases not matched to a gene. This chain's CDR3 is CASSAGLAGDREQFF. The CDR3 nucleotides read TGTGCCAGCAGCGCGGGACTAGCGGGAGATAGAGAGCAGTTCTTC.